The 17 T cell receptor beta chains listed next were all sequenced from one sample in a study of blood T cell repertoires in COVID-19. Repertoires were generated with immunoSEQ multiplex PCR, while TCRdb's copy carries only in-frame clones and drops some. The data contain 110,000 or so clones, about 87% of them singletons. Sequencing used peripheral blood. The receptors here all came from a woman aged 45-65 years with acute or convalescent COVID-19.

The chain uses TRBV14 and TRBJ1-1, with D possibly being TRBD1 (6 bases). Per germline, CDR1 SGHDN and CDR2 FVKESK. The CDR3 covers 15 residues. The ends were cut back, 1 base at V and 7 bases at J, with 16 bases in the middle. The chain's CDR3 is CASSQVPTGGFEAFF. DNA of the CDR3: TGTGCCAGCAGCCAAGTCCCGACAGGTGGGTTTGAAGCTTTCTTT.

The genes are TRBV6-5 and TRBJ2-1; 8 bases match TRBD2. J gave up 7 bases and V 7 bases, and 9 bases lay outside the gene matches. Germline lookup yields CDR1 MNHEY and CDR2 SVGAGI. This CDR3 has 14 residues. The CDR3 is CASKSLAGTNEQFF. As DNA, the CDR3 is TGTGCCAGCAAGAGTTTAGCGGGAACGAATGAGCAGTTCTTC.

J is TRBJ1-4 and V is TRBV7-3; TRBD1 matches 7 bases. Germline trimming cut 3 bases from V and 0 bases from J; bases unmatched to any gene: 10. The CDR3 contains 18 residues. CDR1 SGHTA and CDR2 FQGTGA come from the germline V gene. This CDR3 is CASSFGTGVRTTNEKLFF. Here the CDR3 DNA reads TGTGCCAGCAGCTTTGGAACAGGGGTCCGCACAACTAATGAAAAACTGTTTTTT.

This clone was counted only a few times. The chain joins TRBV3-1 (or the pseudogene TRBV3-2) to TRBJ1-1; no definite D call. Germline loops: CDR1 LGHDT, CDR2 YNNKEL (reference sequence). This CDR3 has 13 residues. V was trimmed by 3 bases and J by 1 base, leaving 6 bases between them. Here the CDR3 DNA reads TGTGCCAGCAGCCATCGGGGGAACACTGAAGCTTTCTTT. It translates to CASSHRGNTEAFF.

This chain uses TRBV3-1 (or the pseudogene TRBV3-2) with TRBJ2-3; 14 positions agree with TRBD2. V gave up 2 bases and J gave up 5 bases; unmatched junction bases: 9. The CDR3 contains 18 residues. Germline CDR1 and CDR2: LGHDT and YNNKEL (reference sequence). CDR3 sequence: CASSQPLGLAGAEDTQYF. CDR3 nucleotide sequence: TGTGCCAGCAGCCAACCATTGGGACTAGCGGGAGCAGAAGATACGCAGTATTTT.

The chain recombines TRBV3-1 (or the pseudogene TRBV3-2) with TRBJ2-3; a possible D gene is TRBD1 (6 bases). The CDR3 spans 15 residues. V dropped 0 bases and J dropped 2 bases, with 9 bases sitting between them. CDR1 is LGHDT and CDR2 is YNNKEL in the germline V gene (reference sequence). In DNA form, the CDR3 reads TGTGCCAGCAGCCAAGACAGGGGACCCACAGATACGCAGTATTTT. Residues: CASSQDRGPTDTQYF.

The chain links TRBV9 to TRBJ2-2; D may be TRBD2 (5 bases). Trimming removed 6 bases from V and 3 bases from J, with 12 bases in between. Germline V gene data show CDR1 as SGDLS and CDR2 as YYNGEE. The CDR3 is 14 residues long. This CDR3 is CASTQVEDTGELFF. CDR3 nucleotide sequence: TGTGCCAGCACCCAGGTGGAGGACACCGGGGAGCTGTTTTTT.

The V gene is TRBV12-3 or TRBV12-4, the J gene TRBJ1-1, with D maybe TRBD1 (6 bases). Deletions cut 5 bases from V and 5 bases from J, with 12 bases between. This CDR3 contains 13 residues. The CDR3 is CASSETGGTEAFF. In nucleotides, the CDR3 is TGTGCCAGCAGTGAGACAGGCGGGACTGAAGCTTTCTTT.

This chain links TRBV3-1 (or the pseudogene TRBV3-2) with TRBJ1-5; tentatively, D is TRBD1 (6 bases). The CDR3 is 14 residues long. Germline assignment: CDR1 LGHDT and CDR2 YNNKEL (reference sequence). V was shortened by 5 bases and J by 1 base, with 9 bases between the two germline ends. The CDR3 nucleotides are TGTGCCAGCAGCACCCAGGGGAGCAATCAGCCCCAGCATTTT. Amino acid sequence: CASSTQGSNQPQHF.

J is TRBJ2-1 and V is TRBV30; tentative D call: TRBD2 (5 bases). Trimming left V 5 bases short and J 5 bases short, with 19 bases between. The CDR3 extends over 15 amino acids. CDR1 GTSNPN and CDR2 SVGIG come from the germline V gene (reference sequence). The DNA for the CDR3 is TGTGCCTGGGGAGGTTTGCGGAGCCGAGACAATGAGCAGTTCTTC. Protein: CAWGGLRSRDNEQFF.

The rearrangement uses TRBV19 and TRBJ1-1; D possibly corresponds to TRBD1 (5 bases). The CDR3 covers 15 residues. Germline V gives CDR1 LNHDA, CDR2 SQIVND (reference sequence). Trimming left V 7 bases short and J 3 bases short, with 18 bases between. CDR3: CASTPGGGADTEAFF. The CDR3 DNA reads as TGTGCCAGTACCCCGGGGGGAGGGGCTGACACTGAAGCTTTCTTT.

This clone came up once. V usage is TRBV5-4 and J usage is TRBJ2-2; D uncertain. The CDR3 runs to 15 residues. V dropped 3 bases and J dropped 2 bases, with 11 bases sitting between them. Germline V lookup: CDR1 SGHNT, CDR2 YYREEE (reference sequence). The DNA for the CDR3 is TGTGCCAGCAGCTCCCCGTCCGTTAACACCGGGGAGCTGTTTTTT. Protein product: CASSSPSVNTGELFF.

The V gene is TRBV19, the J gene TRBJ1-4, with TRBD1 matching 9 bases. The germline gives CDR1 LNHDA, CDR2 SQIVND (reference sequence). V trimming: 6 bases; J trimming: 8 bases; junction bases outside the gene matches: 7. This CDR3 is 14 amino acids long. The CDR3 is CASSGTGGREKLFF. CDR3 DNA: TGTGCCAGTAGCGGAACAGGGGGCCGCGAAAAACTGTTTTTT.

The V call is TRBV9, the J call TRBJ2-1, with D perhaps TRBD2 (5 bases). There are 17 residues in the CDR3. Between the trimmed V and J ends, which lost 0 bases and 1 base, there was a span of 14 bases. CDR1 is SGDLS, CDR2 YYNGEE, per germline. CDR3 in amino acids: CASSVGGSVGSYNEQFF. Written as DNA, the CDR3 is TGTGCCAGCAGCGTAGGGGGTAGCGTTGGGTCCTACAATGAGCAGTTCTTC.

Note on this clone: Distinct nucleotide sequences in the sample also encode this CDR3. V and J are TRBV6-2 or TRBV6-3 and TRBJ2-3, with D possibly being TRBD1 (5 bases). Deletions cut 2 bases from V and 2 bases from J, with 11 bases between. CDR1 is MNHEY, CDR2 SVGEGT, per germline. This CDR3 has 15 residues. CDR3 protein: CASSYGAGDTDTQYF. The CDR3 DNA sequence: TGTGCCAGCAGTTACGGGGCTGGCGACACAGATACGCAGTATTTT.

This clone was counted only a few times. This chain links TRBV18 with TRBJ2-7, with TRBD2 identical over 7 bases. Germline V gene data show CDR1 as KGHSH and CDR2 as LQKENI. Trimming at V came to 4 bases and at J to 3 bases, leaving 0 bases not matched to a gene. This CDR3 has 12 residues. CDR3 in amino acids: CASSRDYYEQYF. The CDR3 DNA reads TGTGCCAGCTCACGGGACTACTACGAGCAGTACTTC. The full variable domain, rest sourced from reference TRBV18 and TRBJ2-7, is NAGVMQNPRHLVRRRGQEARLRCSPMKGHSHVYWYRQLPEEGLKFMVYLQKENIIDESGMPKERFSAEFPKEGPSILRIQQVVRGDSAAYFCASSRDYYEQYFGPGTRLTVT.

The chain combines TRBV4-2 with TRBJ2-7; TRBD1 is a possible D gene (6 bases). Germline-derived CDR1 and CDR2 are LGHNA and YNFKEQ. This CDR3 has 14 amino acids. The V gene lost 3 bases and the J gene lost 2 bases, with 11 bases spanning the gap. DNA of the CDR3: TGTGCCAGCAGCCATCAACAGGGACCCTACGAGCAGTACTTC. Encoded protein: CASSHQQGPYEQYF.